This T cell receptor (beta chain) was identified in a study of T cells in Graves' hyperthyroidism and ophthalmopathy. Study-wide results and limits: The model anticipated ophthalmopathy a median approximately 6.5 months pre-onset.

This CDR3 is 15 amino acids long. Trimming took 0 bases from V and 7 from J; bases not matched to a gene: 6. CDR1 is SGHTA and CDR2 is FQGTGA in the germline V gene. In regard to this clonotype: Its antigen is unidentified.

RNA transcripts were the template for amplifying TCR beta CDR3 regions. When the TCR CDR3 underwent first-round RT-PCR, the HTBI primer set was used. TCRdb reprocessed the multiplex PCR reads with MiXCR, giving one entry per CDR3 protein. Found here are 490,000 or so distinct CDR3 sequences, 46% of them singletons; the top ten hold about 45%. V is TRBV7-3 and J is TRBJ1-2; 9 bases are shared with TRBD1. The source of this sequence is an adult woman with Graves' disease, either hyperthyroidism or ophthalmopathy (not recorded which). Sample: peripheral blood or thyroid tissue (not recorded which). This chain's CDR3 is CASSLTETGGFGYTF. The CDR3 nucleotides are TGTGCCAGCAGCTTAACTGAGACAGGGGGATTTGGCTACACCTTC.